One and the same sample provided the 6 T cell receptor beta chains below, sequenced in a study of blood T cell repertoires in COVID-19. Clones were read by immunoSEQ multiplex PCR, and TCRdb kept only the in-frame ones, dropping some. The table shows approximately 150,000 clones, with roughly 83% occurring only once. Sequenced: peripheral blood. Receptor source: a man between 60 and 75 years old with acute or convalescent COVID-19.

J is TRBJ1-6 and V is TRBV6-6; D gene uncertain. Germline CDR1 reads MNHNY; CDR2 reads SVGAGI (reference sequence). Trimming removed 4 bases at V and 5 bases at J, with 6 bases between. The CDR3 is made up of 13 amino acids. The CDR3 DNA is TGTGCCAGCAGTTCACATCATAATTCACCCCTCCACTTT. It codes for CASSSHHNSPLHF.

This chain uses TRBV2 with TRBJ1-2; D gene uncertain. Germline V gene data show CDR1 as SNHLY and CDR2 as FYNNEI. V dropped 5 bases and J dropped 5 bases, with 9 bases sitting between them. This CDR3 has 12 amino acids. The CDR3 protein is CASSIGSYGYTF. The DNA for the CDR3 is TGTGCCAGCAGTATCGGGAGTTATGGCTACACCTTC.

This sequence joins TRBV5-1 and TRBJ1-2; D is ambiguous. The ends were cut back, 0 bases at V and 3 bases at J, with 15 bases in the middle. Germline V gene sequence: CDR1 SGHRS, CDR2 YFSETQ. The CDR3 extends over 16 amino acids. For the CDR3, the DNA is TGCGCCAGCAGCTTGGGACGGGTCCAATCGGACTATGGCTACACCTTC. Encoded protein: CASSLGRVQSDYGYTF.

The V call is TRBV19, the J call TRBJ1-5, with D unresolved. The CDR3 consists of 14 residues. V lost 6 bases and J lost 4, with 13 bases in between. The germline CDR1 and CDR2 sequences are LNHDA and SQIVND (reference sequence). The CDR3 nucleotides are TGTGCCAGTAGAAATAGTGGTCTTAATCAGCCCCAGCATTTT. It is translated as CASRNSGLNQPQHF.

The chain has TRBV29-1 and TRBJ2-3; possible D gene TRBD1, 6 bases. CDR1 and CDR2 from the germline V gene are SQVTM and ANQGSEA. The CDR3 covers 13 residues. V shed 4 bases and J shed 2 bases, with 10 bases lying between them. CDR3 loop: CSVGGGSTDTQYF. The CDR3 DNA reads TGCAGCGTTGGAGGGGGATCCACAGATACGCAGTATTTT.

V and J are TRBV2 and TRBJ2-1; TRBD2 agrees at 9 bases. The germline gives CDR1 SNHLY, CDR2 FYNNEI. This CDR3 is 13 amino acids long. The ends lost 6 bases at V and 7 bases at J; junction bases unmatched: 4. The CDR3 DNA reads TGTGCCAGCAGCGTTAGCGGGAGTAATGAGCAGTTCTTC. It yields the protein CASSVSGSNEQFF.